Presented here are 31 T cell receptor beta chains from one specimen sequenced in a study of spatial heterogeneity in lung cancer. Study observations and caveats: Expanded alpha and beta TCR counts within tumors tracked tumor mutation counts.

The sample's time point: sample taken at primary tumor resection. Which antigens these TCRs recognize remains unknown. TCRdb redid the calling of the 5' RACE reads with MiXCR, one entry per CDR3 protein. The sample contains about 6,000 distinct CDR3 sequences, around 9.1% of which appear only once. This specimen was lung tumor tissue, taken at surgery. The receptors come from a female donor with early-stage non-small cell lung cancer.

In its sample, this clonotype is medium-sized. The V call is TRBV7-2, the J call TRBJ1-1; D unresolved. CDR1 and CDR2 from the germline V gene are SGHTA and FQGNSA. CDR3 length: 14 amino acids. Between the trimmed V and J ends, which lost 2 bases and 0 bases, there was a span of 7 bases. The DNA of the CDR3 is TGTGCCAGCAGCTTATCTCTTATGAACACTGAAGCTTTCTTT. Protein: CASSLSLMNTEAFF. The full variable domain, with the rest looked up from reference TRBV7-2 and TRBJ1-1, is GAGVSQSPSNKVTEKGKDVELRCDPISGHTALYWYRQSLGQGLEFLIYFQGNSAPDKSGLPSDRFSAERTGGSVSTLTIQRTQQEDSAVYLCASSLSLMNTEAFFGQGTRLTVV.

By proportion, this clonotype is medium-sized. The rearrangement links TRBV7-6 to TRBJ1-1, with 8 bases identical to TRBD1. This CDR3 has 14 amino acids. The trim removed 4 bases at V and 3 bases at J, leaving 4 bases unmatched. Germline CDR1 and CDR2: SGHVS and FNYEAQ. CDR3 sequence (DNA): TGTGCCAGCAGCTCTGGGACAGGCGACACTGAAGCTTTCTTT. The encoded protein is CASSSGTGDTEAFF.

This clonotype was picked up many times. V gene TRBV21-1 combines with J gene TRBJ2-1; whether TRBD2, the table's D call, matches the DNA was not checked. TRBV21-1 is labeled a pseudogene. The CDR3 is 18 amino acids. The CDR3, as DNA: TGTGCCAGCACCAATGAGGAGGGGTGGGTAATGTCCTACAATGAGCAGTTCTTC. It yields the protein CASTNEEGWVMSYNEQFF.

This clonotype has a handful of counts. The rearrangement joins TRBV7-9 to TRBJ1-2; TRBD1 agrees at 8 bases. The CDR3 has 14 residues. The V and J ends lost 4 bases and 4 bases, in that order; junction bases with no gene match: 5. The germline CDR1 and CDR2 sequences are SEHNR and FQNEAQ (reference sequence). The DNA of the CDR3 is TGTGCCAGCAGCTCAAGACAGGGGTCCTATGGCTACACCTTC. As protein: CASSSRQGSYGYTF.

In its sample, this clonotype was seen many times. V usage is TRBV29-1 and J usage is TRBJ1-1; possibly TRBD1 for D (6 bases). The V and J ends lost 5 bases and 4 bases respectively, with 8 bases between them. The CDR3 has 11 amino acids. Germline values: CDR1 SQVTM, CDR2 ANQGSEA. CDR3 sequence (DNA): TGCAGCGTTTTCAGGGGCACTGAAGCTTTCTTT. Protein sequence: CSVFRGTEAFF.

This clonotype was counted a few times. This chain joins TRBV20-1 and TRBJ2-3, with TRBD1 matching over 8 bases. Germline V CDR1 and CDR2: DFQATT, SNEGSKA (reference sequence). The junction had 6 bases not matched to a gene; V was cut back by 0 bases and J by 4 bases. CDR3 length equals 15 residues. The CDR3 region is CSARDGAGQADTQYF. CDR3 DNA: TGCAGTGCTAGAGATGGGGCGGGACAGGCAGATACGCAGTATTTT.

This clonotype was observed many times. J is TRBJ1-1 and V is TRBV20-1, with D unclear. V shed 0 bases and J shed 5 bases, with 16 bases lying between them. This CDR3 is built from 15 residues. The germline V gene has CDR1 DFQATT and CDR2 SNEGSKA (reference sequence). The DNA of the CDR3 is TGCAGTGCTAGAGATCGGGATTTTGGGTCAACTGAAGCTTTCTTT. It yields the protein CSARDRDFGSTEAFF.

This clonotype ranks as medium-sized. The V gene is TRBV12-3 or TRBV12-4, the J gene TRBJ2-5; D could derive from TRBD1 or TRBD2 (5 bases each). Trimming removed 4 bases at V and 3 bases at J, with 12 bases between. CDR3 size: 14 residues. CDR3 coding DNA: TGTGCCAGCAGTTCCCGTGGGGGAAAAGAGACCCAGTACTTC. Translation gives CASSSRGGKETQYF.

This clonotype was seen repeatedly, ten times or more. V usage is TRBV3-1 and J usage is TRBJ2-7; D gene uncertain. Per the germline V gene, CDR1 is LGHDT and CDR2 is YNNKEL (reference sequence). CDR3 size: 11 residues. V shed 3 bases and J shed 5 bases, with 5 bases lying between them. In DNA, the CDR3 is TGTGCCAGCAGCCATTTAAACGAGCAGTACTTC. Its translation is CASSHLNEQYF.

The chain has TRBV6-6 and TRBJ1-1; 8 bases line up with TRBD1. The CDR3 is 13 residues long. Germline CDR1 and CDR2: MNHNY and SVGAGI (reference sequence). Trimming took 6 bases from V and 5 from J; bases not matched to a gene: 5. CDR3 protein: CASRSQGGTEAFF. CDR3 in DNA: TGTGCCAGCAGATCACAGGGGGGAACTGAAGCTTTCTTT.

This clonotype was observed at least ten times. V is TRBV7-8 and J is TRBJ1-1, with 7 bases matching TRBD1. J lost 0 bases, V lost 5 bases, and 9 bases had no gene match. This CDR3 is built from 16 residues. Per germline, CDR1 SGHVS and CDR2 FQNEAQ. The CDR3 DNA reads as TGTGCCAGCAGCAGGGGACAGAGATTCATGAACACTGAAGCTTTCTTT. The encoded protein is CASSRGQRFMNTEAFF. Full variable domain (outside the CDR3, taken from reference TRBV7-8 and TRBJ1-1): GAGVSQSPRYKVAKRGQDVALRCDPISGHVSLFWYQQALGQGPEFLTYFQNEAQLDKSGLPSDRFFAERPEGSVSTLKIQRTQQEDSAVYLCASSRGQRFMNTEAFFGQGTRLTVV.

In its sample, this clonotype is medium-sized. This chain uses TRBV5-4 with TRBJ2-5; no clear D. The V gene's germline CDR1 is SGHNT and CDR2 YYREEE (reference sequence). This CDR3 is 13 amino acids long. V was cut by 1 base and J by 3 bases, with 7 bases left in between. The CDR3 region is CASSLIGKETQYF. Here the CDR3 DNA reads TGTGCCAGCAGCTTGATCGGTAAAGAGACCCAGTACTTC.

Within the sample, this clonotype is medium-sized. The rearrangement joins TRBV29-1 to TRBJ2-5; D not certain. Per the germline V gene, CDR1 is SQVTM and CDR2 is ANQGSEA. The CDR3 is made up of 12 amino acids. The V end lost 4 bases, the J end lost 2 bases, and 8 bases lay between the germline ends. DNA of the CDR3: TGCAGCGTTGCAACGCCTCAAGAGACCCAGTACTTC. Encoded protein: CSVATPQETQYF.

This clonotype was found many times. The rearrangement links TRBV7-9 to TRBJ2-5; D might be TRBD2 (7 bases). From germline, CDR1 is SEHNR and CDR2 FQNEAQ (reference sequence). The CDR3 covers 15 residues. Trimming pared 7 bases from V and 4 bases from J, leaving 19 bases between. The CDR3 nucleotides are TGTGCCAGCACCATACTAGCGAAACAGGGAGAGACCCAGTACTTC. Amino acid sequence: CASTILAKQGETQYF.

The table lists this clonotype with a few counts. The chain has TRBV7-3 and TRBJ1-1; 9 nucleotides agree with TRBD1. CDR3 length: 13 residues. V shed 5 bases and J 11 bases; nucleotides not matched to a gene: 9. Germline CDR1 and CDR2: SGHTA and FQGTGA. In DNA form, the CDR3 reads TGTGCCAGCAGCCCCAGCCGGGACAGGGATGCTTTCTTT. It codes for CASSPSRDRDAFF.

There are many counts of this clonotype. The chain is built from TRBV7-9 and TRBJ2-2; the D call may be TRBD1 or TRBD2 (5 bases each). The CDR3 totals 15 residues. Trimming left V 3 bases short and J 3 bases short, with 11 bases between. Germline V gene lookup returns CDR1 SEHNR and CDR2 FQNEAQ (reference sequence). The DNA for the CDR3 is TGTGCCAGCAGCTTGGGGGACGGACACACCGGGGAGCTGTTTTTT. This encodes CASSLGDGHTGELFF.

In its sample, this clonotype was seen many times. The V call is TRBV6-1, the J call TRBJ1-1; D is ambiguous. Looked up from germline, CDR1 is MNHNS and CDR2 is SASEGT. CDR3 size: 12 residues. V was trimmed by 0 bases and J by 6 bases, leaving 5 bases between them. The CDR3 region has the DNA TGTGCCAGCAGTGAAGCATGGGCTGAAGCTTTCTTT. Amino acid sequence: CASSEAWAEAFF.

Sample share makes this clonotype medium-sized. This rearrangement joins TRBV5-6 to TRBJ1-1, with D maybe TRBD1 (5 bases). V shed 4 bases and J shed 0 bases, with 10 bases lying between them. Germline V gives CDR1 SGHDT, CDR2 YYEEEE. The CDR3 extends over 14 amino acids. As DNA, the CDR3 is TGTGCCAGCAGCACGGGACTCTTGAACACTGAAGCTTTCTTT. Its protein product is CASSTGLLNTEAFF. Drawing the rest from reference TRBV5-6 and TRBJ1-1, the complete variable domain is DAGVTQSPTHLIKTRGQQVTLRCSPKSGHDTVSWYQQALGQGPQFIFQYYEEEERQRGNFPDRFSGHQFPNYSSELNVNALLLGDSALYLCASSTGLLNTEAFFGQGTRLTVV.

CDR3: CASSFTGGGLEKLFF. CDR3 sequence (DNA): TGTGCCAGCAGCTTCACAGGGGGCGGTTTGGAAAAACTGTTTTTT. This chain uses TRBV7-9 with TRBJ1-4, with 9 bases that match TRBD1. This CDR3 contains 15 residues. CDR1 and CDR2 from the germline V gene are SEHNR and FQNEAQ (reference sequence). Losses at the gene ends were 3 bases for V and 8 bases for J; bases not matched to a gene: 7.

The CDR3, as DNA: TGTGCCAGCAGTTACGGTCCGGAGCAGTACTTC. Translation: CASSYGPEQYF. V and J are TRBV6-5 and TRBJ2-7; D is ambiguous. Trimming shortened V by 2 bases and J by 7 bases, and 6 bases separated the two germline ends. CDR1 MNHEY and CDR2 SVGAGI come from the germline V gene. The CDR3 is 11 residues long.

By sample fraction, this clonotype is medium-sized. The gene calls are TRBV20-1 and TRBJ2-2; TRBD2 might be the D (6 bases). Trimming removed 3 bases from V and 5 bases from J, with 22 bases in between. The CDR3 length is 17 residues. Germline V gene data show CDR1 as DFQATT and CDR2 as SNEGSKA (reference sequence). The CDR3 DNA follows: TGCAGTGCTAGTCCCCTCATCGGACGTGGGGGGACCGGGGAGCTGTTTTTT. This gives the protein CSASPLIGRGGTGELFF.

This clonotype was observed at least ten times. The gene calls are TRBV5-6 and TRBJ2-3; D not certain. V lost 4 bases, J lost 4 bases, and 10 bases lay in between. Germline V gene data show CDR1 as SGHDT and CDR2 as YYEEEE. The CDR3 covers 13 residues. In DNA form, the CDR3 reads TGTGCCAGCAGCACCTTCGACGCAGATACGCAGTATTTT. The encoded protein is CASSTFDADTQYF.

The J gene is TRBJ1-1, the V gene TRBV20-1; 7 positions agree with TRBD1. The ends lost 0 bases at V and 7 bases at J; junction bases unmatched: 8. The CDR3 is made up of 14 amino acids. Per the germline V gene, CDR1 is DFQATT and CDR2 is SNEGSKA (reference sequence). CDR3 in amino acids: CSARDRQGRDEAFF. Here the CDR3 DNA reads TGCAGTGCTAGAGACCGACAGGGAAGGGATGAAGCTTTCTTT.

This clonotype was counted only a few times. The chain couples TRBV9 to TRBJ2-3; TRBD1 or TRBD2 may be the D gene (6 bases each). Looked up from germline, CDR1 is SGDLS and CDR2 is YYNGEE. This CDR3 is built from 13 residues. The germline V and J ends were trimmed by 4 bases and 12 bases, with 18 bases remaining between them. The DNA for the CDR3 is TGTGCCAGCAGCCCAACGACTAGGGGGAAACAGTATTTT. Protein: CASSPTTRGKQYF.

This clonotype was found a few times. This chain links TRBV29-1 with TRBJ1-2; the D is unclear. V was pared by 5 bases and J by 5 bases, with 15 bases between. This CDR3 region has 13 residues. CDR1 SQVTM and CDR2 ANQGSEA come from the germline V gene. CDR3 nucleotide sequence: TGCAGCGTTTTAAGAGTCCAGTATTATGGCTACACCTTC. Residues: CSVLRVQYYGYTF.

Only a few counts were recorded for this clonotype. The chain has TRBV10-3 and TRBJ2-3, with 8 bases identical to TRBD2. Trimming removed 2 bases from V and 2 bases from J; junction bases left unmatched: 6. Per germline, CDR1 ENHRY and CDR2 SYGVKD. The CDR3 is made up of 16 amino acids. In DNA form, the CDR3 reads TGTGCCATCAGTGAGGCTAGCGGGTTTTACACAGATACGCAGTATTTT. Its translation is CAISEASGFYTDTQYF.

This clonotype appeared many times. CDR3 nucleotide sequence: TGTGCCAGCAGCCCATATCTGAACACTGAAGCTTTCTTT. It translates to CASSPYLNTEAFF. The chain employs TRBV7-9 and TRBJ1-1; no clear D. The germline V and J ends were trimmed by 5 bases and 0 bases, with 7 bases remaining between them. In germline, CDR1 is SEHNR, CDR2 FQNEAQ (reference sequence). CDR3 length: 13 amino acids. The full variable domain, completed using reference TRBV7-9 and TRBJ1-1, is DTGVSQNPRHKITKRGQNVTFRCDPISEHNRLYWYRQTLGQGPEFLTYFQNEAQLEKSRLLSDRFSAERPKGSFSTLEIQRTEQGDSAMYLCASSPYLNTEAFFGQGTRLTVV.

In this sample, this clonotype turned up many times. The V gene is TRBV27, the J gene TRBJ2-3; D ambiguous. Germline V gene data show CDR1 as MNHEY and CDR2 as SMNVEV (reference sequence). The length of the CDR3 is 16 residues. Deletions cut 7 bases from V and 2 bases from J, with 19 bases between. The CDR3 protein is CASTPTDGLDTDTQYF. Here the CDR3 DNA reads TGTGCCAGCACACCGACTGACGGCTTGGACACAGATACGCAGTATTTT.

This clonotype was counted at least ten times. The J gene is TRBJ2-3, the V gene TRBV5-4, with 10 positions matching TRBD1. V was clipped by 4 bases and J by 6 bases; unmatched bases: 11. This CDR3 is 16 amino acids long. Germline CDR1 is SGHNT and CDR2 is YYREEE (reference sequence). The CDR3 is CASSNKRDRGTDTQYF. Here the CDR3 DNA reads TGTGCCAGCAGCAATAAAAGGGACAGGGGAACGGATACGCAGTATTTT. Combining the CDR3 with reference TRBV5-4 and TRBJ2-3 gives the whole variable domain ETGVTQSPTHLIKTRGQQVTLRCSSQSGHNTVSWYQQALGQGPQFIFQYYREEENGRGNFPPRFSGLQFPNYSSELNVNALELDDSALYLCASSNKRDRGTDTQYFGPGTRLTVL.

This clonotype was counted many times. The CDR3 loop reads CSAMTDRQFDEQFF. CDR3 sequence (DNA): TGCAGTGCTATGACCGACCGGCAGTTTGATGAGCAGTTCTTC. The V and J genes are TRBV20-1 and TRBJ2-1, with D unclear. CDR1 DFQATT and CDR2 SNEGSKA come from the germline V gene (reference sequence). CDR3 length: 14 residues. Deletions cut 4 bases from V and 8 bases from J, with 18 bases between.

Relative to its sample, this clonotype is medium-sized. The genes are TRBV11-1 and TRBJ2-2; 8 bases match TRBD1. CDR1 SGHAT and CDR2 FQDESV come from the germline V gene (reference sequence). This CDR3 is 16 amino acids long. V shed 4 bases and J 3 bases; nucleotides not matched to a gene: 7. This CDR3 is CASSSPWTGHTGELFF. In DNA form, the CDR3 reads TGTGCCAGCAGCTCGCCGTGGACAGGGCACACCGGGGAGCTGTTTTTT.